A selection of T cell receptor beta chains follows, all from one sample in a study of CD8+ T cells in alopecia areata. This table comes from immunoSEQ multiplex PCR, and its TCRdb copy is limited to in-frame clones, with some not included. The data contain 150,000 to 200,000 clones, roughly 60% of them singletons. Here the sequenced sample was CD4+ T cells sorted from blood, taken at week 24, from a patient treated with tofacitinib. The receptors here all came from a human donor with alopecia areata. The CDR3 runs from the conserved cysteine through the conserved F or W. Fields, in order: CDR3 protein, CDR3 DNA, clone size, V gene, D gene, J gene. The D gene is left open where the match is weak. Clone size is given for some rows only: seen once, a few or many times, or a class if the clone is expanded.

cdr3_aa: CASSLEGRGLSGANVLTF; cdr3_nt: TGTGCCAGCAGCTTGGAAGGCAGGGGCCTCTCTGGGGCCAACGTCCTGACTTTC; clone_size: .; v_call: TRBV5-6; d_call: .; j_call: TRBJ2-6
cdr3_aa: CSVEDATLGSYEQYF; cdr3_nt: TGCAGCGTTGAAGATGCGACTCTGGGCTCCTACGAGCAGTACTTC; clone_size: few; v_call: TRBV29-1; d_call: .; j_call: TRBJ2-7
cdr3_aa: CSVIQGNTQYF; cdr3_nt: TGCAGCGTGATACAGGGCAATACGCAGTATTTT; clone_size: few; v_call: TRBV29-1; d_call: .; j_call: TRBJ2-3
cdr3_aa: CAWDRPPLHF; cdr3_nt: TGTGCCTGGGACAGGCCACCCCTCCACTTT; clone_size: many; v_call: TRBV30; d_call: .; j_call: TRBJ1-6
cdr3_aa: CASSEMTGWDQPQHF; cdr3_nt: TGTGCCAGCAGTGAAATGACAGGTTGGGACCAGCCCCAGCATTTT; clone_size: .; v_call: TRBV6-1; d_call: .; j_call: TRBJ1-5
cdr3_aa: CSVTNRLAGSYEQYF; cdr3_nt: TGCAGCGTGACCAACAGACTAGCGGGCTCCTACGAGCAGTACTTC; clone_size: once; v_call: TRBV29-1; d_call: TRBD2; j_call: TRBJ2-7
cdr3_aa: CAWCRLGTDTQYF; cdr3_nt: TGTGCCTGGTGTCGACTAGGTACAGATACGCAGTATTTT; clone_size: .; v_call: TRBV30; d_call: .; j_call: TRBJ2-3
cdr3_aa: CASSLIQGAGELFF; cdr3_nt: TGTGCCAGCAGCTTAATCCAGGGGGCCGGGGAGCTGTTTTTT; clone_size: .; v_call: TRBV11-3; d_call: TRBD1; j_call: TRBJ2-2
cdr3_aa: CASSPLQGKYGYTF; cdr3_nt: TGTGCCAGCAGTCCACTACAAGGAAAGTATGGCTACACCTTC; clone_size: once; v_call: TRBV27; d_call: .; j_call: TRBJ1-2
cdr3_aa: CASSVSYEQYF; cdr3_nt: TGTGCCAGCAGTGTCTCCTACGAGCAGTACTTC; clone_size: few; v_call: TRBV2; d_call: .; j_call: TRBJ2-7
cdr3_aa: CAWNPGLTPLHF; cdr3_nt: TGTGCCTGGAACCCGGGTTTGACACCCCTCCACTTT; clone_size: .; v_call: TRBV30; d_call: .; j_call: TRBJ1-6